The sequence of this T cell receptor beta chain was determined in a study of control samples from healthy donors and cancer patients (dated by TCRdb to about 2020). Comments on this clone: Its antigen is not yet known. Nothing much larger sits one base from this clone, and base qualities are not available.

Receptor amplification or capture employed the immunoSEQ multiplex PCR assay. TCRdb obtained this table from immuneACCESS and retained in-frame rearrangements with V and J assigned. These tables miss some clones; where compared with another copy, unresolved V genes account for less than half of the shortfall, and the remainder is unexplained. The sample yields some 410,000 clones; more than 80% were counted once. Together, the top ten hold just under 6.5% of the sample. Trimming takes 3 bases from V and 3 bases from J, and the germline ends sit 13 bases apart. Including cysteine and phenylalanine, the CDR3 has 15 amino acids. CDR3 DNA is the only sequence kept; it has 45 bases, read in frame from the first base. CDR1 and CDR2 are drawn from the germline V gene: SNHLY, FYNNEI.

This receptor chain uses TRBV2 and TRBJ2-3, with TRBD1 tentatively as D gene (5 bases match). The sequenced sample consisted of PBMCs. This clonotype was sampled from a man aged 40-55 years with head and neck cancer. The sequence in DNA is TGTGCCAGCAGTGACCCAGGGTGGAGAACAGATACGCAGTATTTT. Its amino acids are CASSDPGWRTDTQYF.